These 2 T cell receptor beta chains came from one sample sequenced in a study of CD8+CD57+ T cells in acquired aplastic anemia. CDR3 and TCR beta VDJ profiling relied on a genomic DNA template. TCRdb re-called the reads through MiXCR, storing one row per CDR3 protein. The sample yields under 500,000 distinct CDR3 sequences, roughly a third seen once. For sequencing, patients were chosen who had shown expansion of CD8+CD57+ cells by flow cytometry. Material for sequencing was sorted CD4+, CD8+, or CD8+CD57+ T cells (not recorded which) from PBMCs. These TCRs come from a human donor with aplastic anemia.

This clonotype has only a few counts. This chain uses TRBV10-2 with TRBJ2-7; 14 positions agree with TRBD2. Germline loops: CDR1 WSHSY, CDR2 SAAADI. The J segment lost 7 bases and the V segment lost 6 bases, leaving 14 bases of the junction unmatched. The CDR3 runs to 17 residues. Here the CDR3 reads CASSKDVTSGGDGEQYF. CDR3 nucleotides: TGCGCCAGCAGCAAGGACGTGACTAGCGGGGGGGATGGAGAGCAGTACTTC.

The chain recombines TRBV2 with TRBJ2-7; the D is unclear. V was clipped by 5 bases and J by 2 bases, with 10 bases between them. The germline gives CDR1 SNHLY, CDR2 FYNNEI. This CDR3 has 13 amino acids. The CDR3 DNA reads as TGTGCCAGCAGTTTAACGGCGACCTACGAGCAGTACTTC. This codes for CASSLTATYEQYF.